One sample yielded the 32 T cell receptor beta chains listed below, sequenced in a study of shared clonotypes between healthy human individuals. CD45RO-negative, CCR7-selected cells formed the naive CD8 fraction, which excluded terminally differentiated effector memory CD45RA+ cells. Sequenced by immunoSEQ multiplex PCR; TCRdb stores in-frame clones only, minus some. The table has a few hundred thousand clones, around 95% seen once; the top ten hold roughly 0.1%. The source material was naive CD8+ T cells sorted from blood. These receptors all come from a woman in her twenties or thirties in good health.

This chain joins TRBV29-1 and TRBJ1-2, with TRBD1 identical over 7 bases. Germline CDR1 and CDR2: SQVTM and ANQGSEA. J was trimmed by 5 bases and V by 4 bases; bases with no gene match: 10. CDR3 length: 14 amino acids. CDR3 loop: CSVATGVGGYGYTF. CDR3 DNA: TGCAGCGTTGCTACAGGGGTTGGGGGATATGGCTACACCTTC.

The CDR3 here is CASSRGAGGVYEQYF. The CDR3, as DNA: TGTGCCAGCAGCCGGGGGGCCGGGGGCGTATACGAGCAGTACTTC. The chain links TRBV27 to TRBJ2-7, with a possible D match to TRBD2 (7 bases). Germline assignment: CDR1 MNHEY and CDR2 SMNVEV (reference sequence). The CDR3 runs to 15 residues. V gave up 6 bases and J gave up 4 bases, with 19 bases separating them.

This clone appeared a single time. Here the CDR3 reads CASSDTGGSYNEQFF. The CDR3 coding sequence is TGTGCCAGCAGCGACACAGGGGGCTCCTACAATGAGCAGTTCTTC. V gene TRBV7-2 combines with J gene TRBJ2-1; 8 bases match TRBD1. This CDR3 spans 15 amino acids. Germline-derived CDR1 and CDR2 are SGHTA and FQGNSA. V dropped 5 bases and J dropped 0; count of bases not matched to a gene: 3.

The chain employs TRBV18 and TRBJ2-3; a possible D gene is TRBD2 (6 bases). This CDR3 comprises 19 residues. CDR1 and CDR2 from the germline V gene are KGHSH and LQKENI. Trimming cost V 1 base and J 0 bases, with 20 bases left between them. The CDR3, as DNA: TGTGCCAGCTCACCACTAGGAGGGTCCACGAAAACTAGCACAGATACGCAGTATTTT. It yields the protein CASSPLGGSTKTSTDTQYF.

The J gene is TRBJ1-2, the V gene TRBV7-2, with D tentatively TRBD1 (5 bases). Trimming shortened V by 2 bases and J by 3 bases, and 13 bases separated the two germline ends. The CDR3 has 15 residues. Germline V gene data show CDR1 as SGHTA and CDR2 as FQGNSA. The CDR3 loop reads CASSLIPGLYYGYTF. The CDR3 DNA reads TGTGCCAGCAGCTTAATCCCAGGGCTTTACTATGGCTACACCTTC.

The rearrangement uses TRBV6-6 and TRBJ2-2; TRBD2 matches at 8 bases. The CDR3 contains 15 residues. V was pared by 6 bases and J by 4 bases, with 7 bases of the junction left unmatched. The germline gives CDR1 MNHNY, CDR2 SVGAGI (reference sequence). The CDR3 nucleotides are TGTGCCAGCAGCGGGGGGGGCAAGTTCACCGGGGAGCTGTTTTTT. It translates to CASSGGGKFTGELFF.

This clone showed up just once. J is TRBJ2-3 and V is TRBV5-8; no clear D. Trimming stripped 0 bases from V and 1 base from J, with 12 bases between. This CDR3 is 16 amino acids long. Per germline, CDR1 SGHTS and CDR2 YDEGEE. The CDR3 DNA sequence: TGTGCCAGCAGCTTGGGGTGGTTGCCGGGCACAGATACGCAGTATTTT. Translating gives CASSLGWLPGTDTQYF.

This chain connects TRBV14 to TRBJ2-2; D uncertain. The V end was cut by 4 bases, the J end by 6 bases, with 9 bases between. Germline V lookup: CDR1 SGHDN, CDR2 FVKESK. The CDR3 is 13 residues long. The CDR3 DNA reads as TGTGCCAGCAGCCCTACACGGGCCGGGGAGCTGTTTTTT. Its protein product is CASSPTRAGELFF.

This clone occurred once. The chain is built from TRBV27 and TRBJ2-2; 9 nucleotides align to TRBD2. Per the germline V gene, CDR1 is MNHEY and CDR2 is SMNVEV (reference sequence). CDR3 length: 18 amino acids. After removal of 2 bases from V and 3 bases from J, the junction contained 10 bases not matched to a gene. The CDR3 region is CASSLGYSGSEDTGELFF. As DNA, the CDR3 is TGTGCCAGCAGTTTAGGGTATAGCGGGAGCGAGGACACCGGGGAGCTGTTTTTT.

This chain connects TRBV6-6 to TRBJ2-1; 7 bases agree with TRBD2. The CDR3 is 12 amino acids. V was clipped by 6 bases and J by 15 bases; unmatched bases: 11. The V gene's germline CDR1 is MNHNY and CDR2 SVGAGI (reference sequence). In nucleotides, the CDR3 is TGTGCCAGCAGCCTACTAGCGAATACGCGGTTCTTC. Translated: CASSLLANTRFF.

The genes are TRBV6-6 and TRBJ2-7; TRBD1 aligns across 7 bases. The CDR3 extends over 15 amino acids. The V and J ends lost 6 bases and 6 bases, in that order; junction bases with no gene match: 14. From germline, CDR1 is MNHNY and CDR2 SVGAGI (reference sequence). CDR3 protein: CASSATGAPPVEQYF. The CDR3 DNA sequence: TGTGCCAGCAGCGCCACAGGGGCCCCACCGGTCGAGCAGTACTTC.

V and J are TRBV6-5 and TRBJ2-7, with D tentatively TRBD1 (5 bases). V was clipped by 9 bases and J by 2 bases, with 14 bases between them. The V gene's germline CDR1 is MNHEY and CDR2 SVGAGI. The CDR3 covers 13 residues. The CDR3 sequence: CASSLGHPYEQYF. The CDR3 DNA is TGTGCCAGTTCGTTAGGACACCCCTACGAGCAGTACTTC.

The chain uses TRBV7-9 and TRBJ1-1; D not certain. CDR3 length: 14 residues. V dropped 3 bases and J dropped 0 bases, with 8 bases sitting between them. Germline V gene sequence: CDR1 SEHNR, CDR2 FQNEAQ (reference sequence). The CDR3 is CASSLEGMNTEAFF. CDR3 nucleotide sequence: TGTGCCAGCAGCTTGGAGGGAATGAACACTGAAGCTTTCTTT.

The count of this clone is one. The gene calls are TRBV6-5 and TRBJ2-7; D call uncertain. This CDR3 has 15 amino acids. V was clipped by 6 bases and J by 0 bases, with 15 bases between them. Germline assignment: CDR1 MNHEY and CDR2 SVGAGI. CDR3 protein: CASSLTTPSSYEQYF. The CDR3 DNA is TGTGCCAGCAGCTTGACAACCCCGAGCTCCTACGAGCAGTACTTC.

The chain combines TRBV7-9 with TRBJ2-4; D perhaps matches TRBD2 (6 bases). Germline loops: CDR1 SEHNR, CDR2 FQNEAQ (reference sequence). This CDR3 contains 11 residues. V lost 4 bases to trimming and J lost 8 bases, with 6 bases between them. The CDR3 coding sequence is TGTGCCAGCAGCTGGGGGGACATTCAGTACTTC. Its translation: CASSWGDIQYF.

The CDR3, as DNA: TGTGCCAGCAGCCCCCTTCCCGCTGAAGCTTTCTTT. It is translated as CASSPLPAEAFF. This chain uses TRBV7-9 with TRBJ1-1; no clear D gene. The CDR3 is made up of 12 amino acids. Trimming left V 5 bases short and J 6 bases short, with 10 bases between. Germline lookup yields CDR1 SEHNR and CDR2 FQNEAQ (reference sequence).

The V call is TRBV5-6, the J call TRBJ2-1; D remains unclear. Trimming took 0 bases from V and 5 from J, leaving 12 bases between them. The CDR3 has 15 amino acids. The germline gives CDR1 SGHDT, CDR2 YYEEEE. As DNA, the CDR3 is TGTGCCAGCAGCTTGGCTGCGGAAGTAAACAATGAGCAGTTCTTC. Translating gives CASSLAAEVNNEQFF.

The CDR3 bases are TGTGCCTGGAGTGTACCTGGGGCGACTGAAGCTTTCTTT. Translation: CAWSVPGATEAFF. This chain links TRBV30 with TRBJ1-1, with D perhaps TRBD1 (5 bases). Germline assignment: CDR1 GTSNPN and CDR2 SVGIG (reference sequence). The CDR3 runs to 13 residues. Between the trimmed V and J ends, which lost 0 bases and 5 bases, there was a span of 10 bases.

The chain has TRBV28 and TRBJ1-1, with unresolved D. The germline CDR1 and CDR2 sequences are MDHEN and SYDVKM. The CDR3 consists of 14 residues. The ends were cut back, 3 bases at V and 6 bases at J, with 14 bases in the middle. The chain's CDR3 is CASSFIVARPEAFF. CDR3 sequence (DNA): TGTGCCAGCAGTTTTATCGTGGCGCGCCCTGAAGCTTTCTTT.

CDR3 sequence: CASSIATFRESEAFF. The CDR3 DNA reads TGTGCCAGTAGTATAGCCACCTTTAGGGAATCTGAAGCTTTCTTT. The V gene is TRBV19, the J gene TRBJ1-1; D remains unclear. Trimming took off 1 base at V and 6 bases at J, with 15 bases between the two ends. The V gene's germline CDR1 is LNHDA and CDR2 SQIVND (reference sequence). The CDR3 runs 15 residues. Looking up the rest from reference TRBV19 and TRBJ1-1 gives the full variable domain: DGGITQSPKYLFRKEGQNVTLSCEQNLNHDAMYWYRQDPGQGLRLIYYSQIVNDFQKGDIAEGYSVSREKKESFPLTVTSAQKNPTAFYLCASSIATFRESEAFFGQGTRLTVV.

The rearrangement joins TRBV2 to TRBJ2-7; possibly TRBD2 for D (7 bases). The CDR3 sequence is 13 residues long. CDR1 is SNHLY and CDR2 is FYNNEI in the germline V gene. V shed 3 bases and J shed 7 bases, with 13 bases lying between them. The CDR3 here is CASSEGGRREQYF. The DNA for the CDR3 is TGTGCCAGCAGTGAGGGGGGGCGGAGGGAGCAGTACTTC.

This clone was found a few times. The chain recombines TRBV7-8 with TRBJ1-2, with D possibly being TRBD1 (6 bases). V lost 5 bases, J lost 3 bases, and 16 bases lay in between. This CDR3 region has 15 residues. The germline CDR1 and CDR2 sequences are SGHVS and FQNEAQ. In nucleotides, the CDR3 is TGTGCCAGCAGCGGATCGACAGGAGATGACTATGGCTACACCTTC. This sequence encodes CASSGSTGDDYGYTF.

The chain couples TRBV28 to TRBJ1-5; D unresolved. V was trimmed by 2 bases and J by 5 bases, leaving 13 bases between them. The germline V gene encodes CDR1 MDHEN and CDR2 SYDVKM. The CDR3 runs 15 residues. The CDR3 region is CASSLRYEGDQPQHF. The CDR3, as DNA: TGTGCCAGCAGTTTAAGGTACGAGGGAGATCAGCCCCAGCATTTT.

The CDR3 DNA reads TGTGCCATCAGTAGCGGGAGCGCAGATACGCAGTATTTT. Protein sequence: CAISSGSADTQYF. The chain recombines TRBV10-3 with TRBJ2-3; 8 positions match TRBD2. V was clipped by 5 bases and J by 4 bases; unmatched bases: 2. Germline V CDR1 and CDR2: ENHRY, SYGVKD. CDR3 length: 13 residues.

The gene calls are TRBV28 and TRBJ1-5; the D is unclear. The V gene's germline CDR1 is MDHEN and CDR2 SYDVKM. The ends were cut back, 1 base at V and 6 bases at J, with 19 bases in the middle. The CDR3 has 17 residues. CDR3 nucleotide sequence: TGTGCCAGCAGTTTATTTAGGAACCCAGAGCGCCCTCAGCCCCAGCATTTT. It is translated as CASSLFRNPERPQPQHF.

The chain is built from TRBV6-1 and TRBJ1-5, with D perhaps matching TRBD1 (6 bases). Germline assignment: CDR1 MNHNS and CDR2 SASEGT. The CDR3 has 13 amino acids. Trimming removed 6 bases at V and 6 bases at J, with 12 bases between. This chain's CDR3 is CASSDDRSQPQHF. CDR3 in DNA: TGTGCCAGCAGCGACGACAGGAGTCAGCCCCAGCATTTT.

This chain joins TRBV27 and TRBJ2-7; TRBD2 matches 8 bases. The V and J ends lost 3 bases and 6 bases, in that order; junction bases with no gene match: 4. The CDR3 length is 13 residues. The V gene's germline CDR1 is MNHEY and CDR2 SMNVEV (reference sequence). The chain's CDR3 is CASSLMAGGEQYF. DNA for the CDR3: TGTGCCAGCAGTTTGATGGCGGGAGGCGAGCAGTACTTC.

The chain is built from TRBV11-2 and TRBJ2-7; TRBD2 matches at 7 bases. V lost 7 bases and J lost 2; bases outside the gene matches: 11. Germline loops: CDR1 SGHAT, CDR2 FQNNGV. The CDR3 is 15 amino acids. DNA of the CDR3: TGTGCCAGCACCTATAGAGCTAGCGGAACCTACGAGCAGTACTTC. This codes for CASTYRASGTYEQYF.

This chain links TRBV27 with TRBJ2-1; 8 bases agree with TRBD1. The CDR3 runs 15 residues. Germline V CDR1 and CDR2: MNHEY, SMNVEV (reference sequence). V shed 5 bases and J 5 bases; nucleotides not matched to a gene: 8. CDR3 DNA sequence: TGTGCCAGCAGTCCCATCGGACAGGGTGACAATGAGCAGTTCTTC. Its protein product is CASSPIGQGDNEQFF.

The chain joins TRBV6-1 to TRBJ1-2, with D perhaps matching TRBD1 (5 bases). This CDR3 comprises 15 residues. From germline, CDR1 is MNHNS and CDR2 SASEGT. Between the trimmed V and J ends, which lost 4 bases and 0 bases, there was a span of 12 bases. The CDR3: CASSGLWGTNYGYTF. CDR3 nucleotide sequence: TGTGCCAGCAGTGGGCTTTGGGGGACTAACTATGGCTACACCTTC.

The genes are TRBV5-4 and TRBJ2-7; D is possibly TRBD1 (5 bases). The CDR3 runs 14 residues. Per the germline V gene, CDR1 is SGHNT and CDR2 is YYREEE (reference sequence). The ends were cut back, 1 base at V and 0 bases at J, with 8 bases in the middle. DNA of the CDR3: TGTGCCAGCAGCTTGTGGGGCACCTCCTACGAGCAGTACTTC. Amino acids: CASSLWGTSYEQYF.

V gene TRBV6-5 combines with J gene TRBJ2-1; D ambiguous. The CDR3 extends over 13 amino acids. Germline values: CDR1 MNHEY, CDR2 SVGAGI. Trimming shortened V by 3 bases and J by 3 bases, and 6 bases separated the two germline ends. The CDR3 nucleotides are TGTGCCAGCAGTTATGCAGACTACAATGAGCAGTTCTTC. Amino acids: CASSYADYNEQFF.